Below are 28 T cell receptor beta chains sequenced from a single sample in a study of shared clonotypes between healthy human individuals. Measured with immunoSEQ multiplex PCR; TCRdb has only the in-frame clones, and not every one. Of a few hundred thousand clones listed, 97% are singletons. Sequencing was carried out using naive CD4+ T cells sorted from blood. The subset is: CD45RA+ positively selected. These receptors came from a woman in her twenties or thirties in good health.

V and J are TRBV28 and TRBJ2-7; unclear D gene. This CDR3 is 13 amino acids long. The germline V gene has CDR1 MDHEN and CDR2 SYDVKM. Trimming removed 7 bases at V and 7 bases at J, with 17 bases between. As DNA, the CDR3 is TGTGCCAGCACAACCCCCTATCTAAGGGAGCAGTACTTC. Protein: CASTTPYLREQYF. Looking up the rest from reference TRBV28 and TRBJ2-7 gives the full variable domain: DVKVTQSSRYLVKRTGEKVFLECVQDMDHENMFWYRQDPGLGLRLIYFSYDVKMKEKGDIPEGYSVSREKKERFSLILESASTNQTSMYLCASTTPYLREQYFGPGTRLTVT.

This clone occurred once. The chain carries TRBV4-1 and TRBJ1-4, with 9 nucleotides matching TRBD1. The V and J ends lost 4 bases and 5 bases, in that order; junction bases with no gene match: 5. Germline CDR1 and CDR2: MGHRA and YSYEKL. CDR3 size: 15 residues. CDR3 region: CASSRTGTGNEKLFF. The CDR3 region has the DNA TGCGCCAGCAGCCGGACCGGGACAGGGAATGAAAAACTGTTTTTT.

This chain links TRBV27 with TRBJ2-1; 7 positions agree with TRBD2. Germline assignment: CDR1 MNHEY and CDR2 SMNVEV (reference sequence). The CDR3 has 17 residues. V lost 3 bases, J lost 8 bases, and 16 bases stayed unmatched. The CDR3 nucleotides are TGTGCCAGCAGTTTGGGTTTTGGGGACTATCCAAACTATGAGCAGTTCTTC. This sequence encodes CASSLGFGDYPNYEQFF.

The chain has TRBV11-2 and TRBJ2-7; a possible D gene is TRBD1 (5 bases). This CDR3 is 14 amino acids long. The V end was cut by 5 bases, the J end by 5 bases, with 16 bases between. Germline lookup yields CDR1 SGHAT and CDR2 FQNNGV. The CDR3 loop reads CASSRPARVNEQYF. Written as DNA, the CDR3 is TGTGCCAGCAGCCGCCCGGCCAGGGTCAACGAGCAGTACTTC.

The chain is built from TRBV18 and TRBJ2-7; the match to TRBD2 covers 10 bases. Per the germline V gene, CDR1 is KGHSH and CDR2 is LQKENI. CDR3 length: 15 amino acids. V lost 6 bases and J lost 3; bases outside the gene matches: 8. The CDR3 region has the DNA TGTGCCAGCTCCGTCGGACTAGCGGACATCTACGAGCAGTACTTC. Its protein product is CASSVGLADIYEQYF. The complete variable domain, with remaining parts taken from reference TRBV18 and TRBJ2-7, reads NAGVMQNPRHLVRRRGQEARLRCSPMKGHSHVYWYRQLPEEGLKFMVYLQKENIIDESGMPKERFSAEFPKEGPSILRIQQVVRGDSAAYFCASSVGLADIYEQYFGPGTRLTVT.

V usage is TRBV5-1 and J usage is TRBJ2-7; D remains ambiguous. The CDR3 runs 13 residues. V lost 4 bases and J lost 0, with 8 bases in between. Germline assignment: CDR1 SGHRS and CDR2 YFSETQ. The CDR3 bases are TGCGCCAGCAGCAGTAAGAGCTCCTACGAGCAGTACTTC. Its translation: CASSSKSSYEQYF.

The V call is TRBV18, the J call TRBJ2-1; D gene unclear. V was cut by 2 bases and J by 7 bases, with 9 bases left in between. This CDR3 is 13 amino acids long. Looked up from germline, CDR1 is KGHSH and CDR2 is LQKENI. For the CDR3, the DNA is TGTGCCAGCTCACCATTTGGGATGAATGAGCAGTTCTTC. Translating gives CASSPFGMNEQFF.

The V call is TRBV5-1, the J call TRBJ2-5; D not resolved. The J call is doubtful: the DNA matches TRBJ2-7 better. The CDR3 sequence is 14 residues long. Germline V gives CDR1 SGHRS, CDR2 YFSETQ. The CDR3 sequence: CASSLARQSYEQYF. The CDR3 DNA is TGCGCCAGCAGCTTGGCCCGACAATCCTACGAGCAGTACTTC.

This clone has only a few counts. The sample contains more than one DNA sequence encoding this CDR3. This chain links TRBV6-6 with TRBJ1-5; TRBD1 might be the D (5 bases). The germline V gene encodes CDR1 MNHNY and CDR2 SVGAGI (reference sequence). The CDR3 is 13 residues long. Trimming took 1 base from V and 7 from J, leaving 8 bases between them. The chain's CDR3 is CASSYFGGQPQHF. Here the CDR3 DNA reads TGTGCCAGCAGTTACTTTGGGGGACAGCCCCAGCATTTT.

This chain joins TRBV5-1 and TRBJ2-5; the match to TRBD1 covers 8 bases. The end of the DNA fits TRBJ2-7 better, so the J call may be wrong. The CDR3 totals 15 residues. The germline gives CDR1 SGHRS, CDR2 YFSETQ. CDR3 in DNA: TGCGCCAGCAACATAAACGGACAGGGTTACTACGAGCAGTACTTC. This sequence encodes CASNINGQGYYEQYF.

The chain joins TRBV18 to TRBJ2-6; D not certain. Germline V gives CDR1 KGHSH, CDR2 LQKENI. CDR3 size: 16 residues. V lost 4 bases, J lost 2 bases, and 12 bases lay in between. CDR3 sequence reads: CASSLTPEPGANVLTF. Here the CDR3 DNA reads TGTGCCAGCTCACTTACTCCAGAGCCTGGGGCCAACGTCCTGACTTTC. Full variable domain (rest looked up from reference TRBV18 and TRBJ2-6): NAGVMQNPRHLVRRRGQEARLRCSPMKGHSHVYWYRQLPEEGLKFMVYLQKENIIDESGMPKERFSAEFPKEGPSILRIQQVVRGDSAAYFCASSLTPEPGANVLTFGAGSRLTVL.

On this clone itself: The junction departs from the called germline gene at one end, perhaps through a read error. The chain has TRBV2 and TRBJ2-7; possibly TRBD1 or TRBD2 for D (5 bases each). Germline loops: CDR1 SNHLY, CDR2 FYNNEI. The CDR3 has 14 residues. The CDR3 loop is CASSEVGRTTRTDF. CDR3 DNA sequence: TGTGCCAGCAGTGAAGTGGGGCGGACCACTAGAACGGACTTC.

The chain employs TRBV19 and TRBJ2-2; 8 bases match TRBD2. This CDR3 comprises 14 residues. Losses at the gene ends were 4 bases for V and 5 bases for J; bases not matched to a gene: 3. Germline loops: CDR1 LNHDA, CDR2 SQIVND (reference sequence). The CDR3 spells CASSKREWTGELFF. DNA of the CDR3: TGTGCCAGTAGTAAGCGGGAGTGGACCGGGGAGCTGTTTTTT.

The rearrangement uses TRBV5-4 and TRBJ2-1; 9 bases align to TRBD2. Looked up from germline, CDR1 is SGHNT and CDR2 is YYREEE (reference sequence). This CDR3 region has 17 residues. V lost 6 bases to trimming and J lost 0 bases; unmatched junction nucleotides: 10. In nucleotides, the CDR3 is TGTGCCAGCACCCAGCGGGGGGTTAGGAGCTCCTACAATGAGCAGTTCTTC. Translating gives CASTQRGVRSSYNEQFF. Variable domain in full (rest from reference TRBV5-4 and TRBJ2-1): ETGVTQSPTHLIKTRGQQVTLRCSSQSGHNTVSWYQQALGQGPQFIFQYYREEENGRGNFPPRFSGLQFPNYSSELNVNALELDDSALYLCASTQRGVRSSYNEQFFGPGTRLTVL.

This clone was detected a few times. The chain combines TRBV14 with TRBJ2-7; the match to TRBD2 covers 8 bases. CDR1 is SGHDN and CDR2 is FVKESK in the germline V gene. The CDR3 sequence is 15 residues long. Losses at the gene ends were 0 bases for V and 4 bases for J; bases not matched to a gene: 5. CDR3 in DNA: TGTGCCAGCAGCCAAGATTGGCGGGAGGCGTACGAGCAGTACTTC. Residues: CASSQDWREAYEQYF.

CDR3 in DNA: TGTGCCAGCAATGGGGGAACAGGAGAAGCTTTCTTT. It specifies CASNGGTGEAFF. This rearrangement joins TRBV27 to TRBJ1-1, with D possibly TRBD1 on 5 matching bases. V was pared by 7 bases and J by 8 bases, with 14 bases between. Germline CDR1 and CDR2: MNHEY and SMNVEV (reference sequence). The CDR3 loop spans 12 amino acids.

The sample holds a few counts of this clone. The chain combines TRBV5-1 with TRBJ2-2, with unresolved D. The CDR3 loop spans 14 amino acids. V was pared by 4 bases and J by 2 bases, with 9 bases between. Per germline, CDR1 SGHRS and CDR2 YFSETQ. CDR3 sequence: CASSPEDNTGELFF. CDR3 nucleotide sequence: TGCGCCAGCAGCCCCGAAGACAACACCGGGGAGCTGTTTTTT. Together with reference TRBV5-1 and TRBJ2-2, the CDR3 gives the full variable domain: KAGVTQTPRYLIKTRGQQVTLSCSPISGHRSVSWYQQTPGQGLQFLFEYFSETQRNKGNFPGRFSGRQFSNSRSEMNVSTLELGDSALYLCASSPEDNTGELFFGEGSRLTVL.

This clone has just one count. V and J are TRBV18 and TRBJ2-5; D call uncertain. Germline V CDR1 and CDR2: KGHSH, LQKENI. CDR3 length equals 12 residues. V gave up 2 bases and J gave up 3 bases, with 4 bases separating them. CDR3 nucleotides: TGTGCCAGCTCACCATCAGAAGAGACCCAGTACTTC. Protein: CASSPSEETQYF.

A few counts support this clone. The rearrangement links TRBV6-1 to TRBJ1-2, with D hard to call. Trimming shortened V by 1 base and J by 4 bases, and 16 bases separated the two germline ends. The CDR3 covers 16 residues. The germline V gene encodes CDR1 MNHNS and CDR2 SASEGT. The CDR3 sequence: CASSEGSPEDAYGYTF. In nucleotides, the CDR3 is TGTGCCAGCAGTGAAGGTAGCCCGGAGGACGCCTATGGCTACACCTTC.

This sequence joins TRBV19 and TRBJ2-5; unclear D gene. Trimming removed 3 bases at V and 0 bases at J, with 11 bases between. CDR3 size: 15 residues. Per germline, CDR1 LNHDA and CDR2 SQIVND (reference sequence). CDR3 loop: CASSMVQHNQETQYF. The DNA of the CDR3 is TGTGCCAGTAGTATGGTACAGCATAACCAAGAGACCCAGTACTTC.

The chain carries TRBV7-9 and TRBJ1-1; D unresolved. Germline lookup yields CDR1 SEHNR and CDR2 FQNEAQ (reference sequence). Trimming pared 1 base from V and 3 bases from J, leaving 9 bases between. The CDR3 totals 14 residues. The CDR3 nucleotides are TGTGCCAGCAGCTTAGATATTGGACACACTGAAGCTTTCTTT. Amino acid sequence: CASSLDIGHTEAFF.

DNA of the CDR3: TGCGCCAGCAGCCAAGCGACAAGCCCCGATACCCAGTACTTC. This codes for CASSQATSPDTQYF. V and J are TRBV4-1 and TRBJ2-5; D is undetermined. The germline V gene encodes CDR1 MGHRA and CDR2 YSYEKL. The CDR3 is 14 amino acids. Deletions cut 1 base from V and 8 bases from J, with 14 bases between.

This clone was observed a few times. This chain connects TRBV2 to TRBJ1-2; D is undetermined. The CDR3 length is 11 residues. V shed 0 bases and J shed 8 bases, with 4 bases lying between them. Germline CDR1 and CDR2: SNHLY and FYNNEI. The CDR3 protein is CASSEARGYTF. The CDR3 DNA reads as TGTGCCAGCAGTGAAGCTCGAGGCTACACCTTC.

V and J are TRBV2 and TRBJ2-7; D is possibly TRBD2 (7 bases). V was pared by 4 bases and J by 12 bases, with 28 bases between. Germline values: CDR1 SNHLY, CDR2 FYNNEI. CDR3 length equals 16 residues. Here the CDR3 DNA reads TGTGCCAGCAGTGGAGGCATGGCAGGGCAAGGGGGGAGGGTGTACTTC. Protein sequence: CASSGGMAGQGGRVYF.

This chain links TRBV10-2 with TRBJ2-7, with TRBD2 matching over 8 bases. Germline values: CDR1 WSHSY, CDR2 SAAADI. This CDR3 has 14 amino acids. J lost 4 bases, V lost 6 bases, and 8 bases had no gene match. The CDR3 sequence: CASSPLAGGYEQYF. CDR3 nucleotide sequence: TGCGCCAGCAGCCCCCTTGCGGGAGGATACGAGCAGTACTTC.

This chain joins TRBV29-1 and TRBJ2-1; 7 bases fit TRBD2. The CDR3 extends over 15 amino acids. The V and J ends lost 1 base and 0 bases, in that order; junction bases with no gene match: 3. Germline V lookup: CDR1 SQVTM, CDR2 ANQGSEA. CDR3 sequence: CSVEGGSGSYNEQFF. CDR3 DNA: TGCAGCGTTGAAGGCGGGAGTGGCTCCTACAATGAGCAGTTCTTC.

Comment on this clone: This same CDR3 is encoded by further DNA sequences in the sample. The chain links TRBV7-9 to TRBJ2-7; a weak D match, TRBD2 (5 bases). This CDR3 has 14 amino acids. V shed 3 bases and J shed 0 bases, with 9 bases lying between them. In germline, CDR1 is SEHNR, CDR2 FQNEAQ (reference sequence). The CDR3 reads CASSFLSGSYEQYF. The DNA of the CDR3 is TGTGCCAGCAGCTTTCTCAGCGGCTCCTACGAGCAGTACTTC. The full variable domain, its missing parts supplied by reference TRBV7-9 and TRBJ2-7, is DTGVSQNPRHKITKRGQNVTFRCDPISEHNRLYWYRQTLGQGPEFLTYFQNEAQLEKSRLLSDRFSAERPKGSFSTLEIQRTEQGDSAMYLCASSFLSGSYEQYFGPGTRLTVT.

This chain joins TRBV2 and TRBJ1-5, with D possibly TRBD1 on 5 matching bases. The CDR3 totals 19 residues. Trimming left V 4 bases short and J 0 bases short, with 22 bases between. Germline V gene sequence: CDR1 SNHLY, CDR2 FYNNEI. The DNA for the CDR3 is TGTGCCAGCAGTGTAACCGGGACGCAGGGTACCCATAGCAATCAGCCCCAGCATTTT. This sequence encodes CASSVTGTQGTHSNQPQHF.